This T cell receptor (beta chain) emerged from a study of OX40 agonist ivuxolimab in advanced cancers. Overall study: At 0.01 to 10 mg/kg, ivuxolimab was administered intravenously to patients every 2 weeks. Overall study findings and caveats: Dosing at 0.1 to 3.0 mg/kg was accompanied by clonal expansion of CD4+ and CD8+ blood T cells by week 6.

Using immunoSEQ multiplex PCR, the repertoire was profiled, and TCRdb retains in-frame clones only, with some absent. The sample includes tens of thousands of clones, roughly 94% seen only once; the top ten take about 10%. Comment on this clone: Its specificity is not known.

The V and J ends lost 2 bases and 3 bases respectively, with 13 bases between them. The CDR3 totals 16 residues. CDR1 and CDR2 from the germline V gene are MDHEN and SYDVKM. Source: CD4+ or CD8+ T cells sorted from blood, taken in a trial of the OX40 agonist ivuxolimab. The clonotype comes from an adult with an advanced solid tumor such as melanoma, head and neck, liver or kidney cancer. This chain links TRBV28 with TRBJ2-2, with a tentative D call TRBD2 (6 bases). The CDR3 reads CASSLVGRTYTGELFF. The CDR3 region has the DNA TGTGCCAGCAGTTTAGTTGGGAGGACTTACACCGGGGAGCTGTTTTTT.